This TCR beta chain originates from a study of shared clonotypes between healthy human individuals. Study background: CD8 memory received one plate per donor, CD8 naive two, CD4 memory three and CD4 naive three. The study, taken as a whole, reports: Incomplete sequencing of sorted subsets was indicated by rarefaction despite large depth. Compared with clonotypes that all four donors shared, non-shared clonotypes had lower generation probabilities.

The table came from immunoSEQ multiplex PCR; TCRdb's copy has only in-frame clones and leaves some out. The sample has about 1.9 million clones, 93% seen once. Naive CD8 populations comprised CD45RO-negative cells positively selected for CCR7, excluding terminally differentiated effector memory CD45RA+ cells. Healthy and HIV-negative, the adult donors had no recent acute infections or vaccinations. About this clone: Its antigen is not known.

CDR3 length: 12 residues. CDR1 MNHEY and CDR2 SVGAGI come from the germline V gene. V lost 4 bases, J lost 5 bases, and 8 bases lay in between. The specimen was naive CD8+ T cells from PBMCs. The rearrangement links TRBV6-5 to TRBJ1-2; no clear D. The sequence was obtained from a man aged 18 to 35 in good health. Some clones in this sample may be carry-over from other donors' samples. CDR3 sequence: CASSFGSYGYTF. The CDR3 DNA follows: TGTGCCAGCAGTTTTGGGAGTTATGGCTACACCTTC.